This is a list of T cell receptor beta chains from one sample in a study of spatial heterogeneity in lung cancer. TCRdb processed the 5' RACE reads anew with MiXCR; each CDR3 protein has one entry. The table records about 48,000 distinct CDR3 sequences, roughly 5.7% of them present only once. The sequencing used PBMCs, collected at surgery. The receptor set was obtained from a male donor with early-stage non-small cell lung cancer. The CDR3 runs from the conserved cysteine through the conserved F or W. D genes are given only for firm matches. Rows give clone size only sometimes, using once, few, many, or a class for an expanded clone.

many	TRBD1	TRBV28	TRBJ2-7	CASSLQTGRLYEQYF	TGTGCCAGCAGTTTACAGACAGGGCGCTTATACGAGCAGTACTTC
many	TRBD2	TRBV2	TRBJ2-3	CASSEIRLAGEYF	TGTGCCAGCAGTGAAATTAGACTAGCGGGAGAGTATTTT
few	.	TRBV20-1	TRBJ2-3	CSPIERKGTDTQYF	TGCAGTCCGATCGAGCGGAAGGGCACAGATACGCAGTATTTT
many	.	TRBV12-5	TRBJ2-2	CASVAGRGGELFF	TGTGCTAGTGTAGCTGGCCGGGGCGGGGAGCTGTTTTTT
many	TRBD1	TRBV2	TRBJ2-7	CASSEQGDLYEQYF	TGTGCCAGCAGTGAACAGGGGGATTTATACGAGCAGTACTTC
.	TRBD2	TRBV13	TRBJ2-1	CASSPAGTSSDEQFF	TGTGCCAGCAGCCCCGCCGGGACTAGCAGCGATGAGCAGTTCTTC
many	.	TRBV7-3	TRBJ2-3	CASSFAGSPEDTQYF	TGTGCCAGCAGCTTCGCTGGGTCGCCCGAAGATACGCAGTATTTT
many	.	TRBV5-4	TRBJ2-6	CASSLDLSGANVLTF	TGTGCCAGCAGCTTGGACCTCTCTGGGGCCAACGTCCTGACTTTC
many	TRBD1	TRBV24-1	TRBJ2-5	CATSDNRGRETQYF	TGTGCCACCAGTGATAACAGGGGGCGCGAGACCCAGTACTTC
many	.	TRBV21-1	TRBJ2-5	CASSLHPGPHNGETQYF	TGTGCCAGCAGCCTCCATCCGGGACCTCATAATGGGGAGACCCAGTACTTC
many	.	TRBV4-3	TRBJ2-7	CASSQEGDEFYEQYF	TGCGCCAGCAGCCAAGAAGGGGACGAATTCTACGAGCAGTACTTC
many	.	TRBV30	TRBJ2-7	CAWSPQGYEQYF	TGTGCCTGGAGTCCCCAGGGCTACGAGCAGTACTTC
many	.	TRBV27	TRBJ2-3	CASSLFADTQYF	TGTGCCAGCAGCCTCTTCGCAGATACGCAGTATTTT
many	TRBD2	TRBV10-3	TRBJ2-5	CAISNRLAEETQYF	TGTGCCATCAGTAACCGACTAGCGGAAGAGACCCAGTACTTC
.	TRBD1	TRBV4-3	TRBJ1-5	CASSQTGGNQPQHF	TGCGCCAGCAGCCAGACAGGGGGCAATCAGCCCCAGCATTTT
many	.	TRBV5-1	TRBJ1-1	CASSLANFRGNTEAFF	TGCGCCAGCAGCTTGGCCAACTTTCGGGGGAACACTGAAGCTTTCTTT
many	.	TRBV7-9	TRBJ2-6	CASSSVSGANVLTF	TGTGCCAGCAGCTCCGTATCCGGGGCCAACGTCCTGACTTTC
many	.	TRBV20-1	TRBJ2-1	CSAREVAPEQFF	TGCAGTGCTAGAGAAGTAGCACCTGAGCAGTTCTTC
many	.	TRBV7-6	TRBJ2-3	CASSSSSADTQYF	TGTGCCAGCAGCTCTAGCAGTGCAGATACGCAGTATTTT
many	.	TRBV7-3	TRBJ2-3	CASSLQITDTQYF	TGTGCCAGCAGCTTACAGATCACAGATACGCAGTATTTT
many	.	TRBV4-1	TRBJ1-5	CASSQGRVGRANQPQHF	TGCGCCAGCAGCCAAGGTAGGGTGGGGAGGGCAAATCAGCCCCAGCATTTT
many	.	TRBV28	TRBJ2-7	CASTVSSYEQYF	TGTGCCAGCACCGTCAGCTCCTACGAGCAGTACTTC
.	.	TRBV5-1	TRBJ2-3	CASSPLPTSTDTQYF	TGCGCCAGCAGCCCCCTCCCGACTAGCACAGATACGCAGTATTTT
many	TRBD1	TRBV7-7	TRBJ1-1	CASSLRQGDTEAFF	TGTGCTAGCAGCCTCCGACAGGGAGACACTGAAGCTTTCTTT
many	.	TRBV7-2	TRBJ1-2	CASSLDSSGTNYGYTF	TGTGCCAGCAGCTTAGATTCGTCAGGAACTAACTATGGCTACACCTTC
few	.	TRBV7-9	TRBJ2-3	CASSPSWGDTQYF	TGTGCCAGCAGCCCCTCCTGGGGAGATACGCAGTATTTT
few	TRBD1	TRBV6-5	TRBJ1-1	CASMGVRGPNTEAFF	TGTGCCAGCATGGGAGTCAGGGGGCCGAACACTGAAGCTTTCTTT
many	TRBD1	TRBV9	TRBJ2-7	CASSTGTGPSYEQYF	TGTGCCAGCAGCACTGGGACAGGGCCATCCTACGAGCAGTACTTC
many	TRBD2	TRBV6-5	TRBJ2-7	CASSYSPSGSSYEQYF	TGTGCCAGCAGTTACTCCCCCAGCGGGAGCTCCTACGAGCAGTACTTC
many	.	TRBV20-1	TRBJ1-2	CSARAGKGRGYTF	TGCAGTGCTAGAGCAGGGAAGGGCCGCGGCTACACCTTC
many	TRBD2	TRBV7-9	TRBJ2-5	CASSFTSAETQYF	TGTGCCAGCAGCTTCACTAGCGCGGAGACCCAGTACTTC
many	.	TRBV2	TRBJ1-6	CASSLFQGPDSPLHF	TGTGCCAGCAGCCTTTTTCAGGGCCCGGATTCACCCCTCCACTTT
few	.	TRBV19	TRBJ1-2	CASSNLNYGYTF	TGTGCCAGTAGTAACCTAAACTATGGCTACACCTTC
many	TRBD1	TRBV2	TRBJ2-7	CASRDLLWTGGYEQYF	TGTGCCAGCAGGGACTTACTGTGGACAGGGGGATACGAGCAGTACTTC
many	TRBD2	TRBV19	TRBJ2-2	CASSARLAGEPGELFF	TGTGCCAGTAGTGCCCGACTAGCGGGAGAGCCCGGGGAGCTGTTTTTT
few	TRBD1	TRBV29-1	TRBJ2-7	CSVESRGQDYEQYF	TGCAGCGTTGAGAGCAGGGGGCAGGACTACGAGCAGTACTTC
many	TRBD2	TRBV20-1	TRBJ2-1	CSAFHVTTSGRILGYEQFF	TGCAGTGCTTTCCACGTTACTACTAGCGGGAGGATATTGGGGTATGAGCAGTTCTTC
many	TRBD1	TRBV5-1	TRBJ2-7	CASSITGTGPYEQYF	TGCGCCAGCAGCATCACCGGGACAGGACCCTACGAGCAGTACTTC
many	TRBD1	TRBV4-1	TRBJ1-4	CASPRTGMREKLFF	TGCGCCAGCCCTCGGACAGGGATGCGGGAAAAACTGTTTTTT
.	TRBD1	TRBV2	TRBJ2-1	CASSGNRGKGYNEQFF	TGTGCCAGCAGTGGGAACAGGGGGAAAGGTTACAATGAGCAGTTCTTC
.	.	TRBV7-2	TRBJ2-3	CASSLEGDFGTQYF	TGTGCCAGCAGCTTAGAAGGGGACTTTGGTACGCAGTATTTT
many	.	TRBV29-1	TRBJ2-4	CSVSGKEDIQYF	TGCAGCGTTTCCGGGAAGGAGGACATTCAGTACTTC
medium-sized	TRBD2	TRBV6-1	TRBJ2-7	CASSESQKVLAGGVGEQYF	TGTGCCAGCAGTGAATCCCAGAAGGTACTAGCGGGAGGTGTGGGGGAGCAGTACTTC
many	TRBD2	TRBV7-8	TRBJ2-3	CASSLGLATDTQYF	TGTGCCAGCAGCCTGGGACTAGCTACAGATACGCAGTATTTT
many	.	TRBV12-3/TRBV12-4	TRBJ1-2	CASRPTDDYGYTF	TGTGCCAGCAGGCCGACAGATGACTATGGCTACACCTTC
.	TRBD2	TRBV29-1	TRBJ2-5	CSVLGASGSRETQYF	TGCAGCGTCCTTGGGGCTAGCGGGAGTCGGGAGACCCAGTACTTC
many	.	TRBV29-1	TRBJ1-3	CSVVRRGGNTIYF	TGCAGCGTTGTACGAAGGGGCGGAAACACCATATATTTT
many	.	TRBV6-5	TRBJ2-5	CASSYSRQGVGETQYF	TGTGCCAGCAGTTACTCGCGACAAGGGGTAGGAGAGACCCAGTACTTC
.	.	TRBV12-3/TRBV12-4	TRBJ2-3	CASSLVDTQYF	TGTGCCAGCAGTTTGGTGGATACGCAGTATTTT
few	.	TRBV21-1	TRBJ2-3	CASSKVRTSGKGGDTRYF	TGTGCCAGCAGCAAAGTTAGAACTAGCGGGAAGGGGGGAGATACGCGGTATTTT
.	.	TRBV3-1	TRBJ2-7	CASSPSTYEQYF	TGTGCCAGCAGCCCCTCGACATACGAGCAGTACTTC